This record looks at one T cell receptor (beta chain) sequence and its context. The antigen remains undetermined. These data originate in a study of CD8 T cells in ankylosing spondylitis. Findings of the study overall: Significantly higher representation of disease-linked clones was reported for matched ankylosing spondylitis synovial fluid. The study identified a TCR beta motif of about eight highly homologous variants that appeared characteristic of ankylosing spondylitis blood.

This CDR3 region has 14 residues. The germline CDR1 and CDR2 sequences are LGHDT and YNNKEL (reference sequence). Trimming took 1 base from V and 12 from J, leaving 16 bases between them. Using its own MiXCR run on the 5' RACE reads, TCRdb lists one record per CDR3 protein. The top ten clones hold about a fifth of a sample with more than 600,000 distinct CDR3 sequences, around 17% of them seen once. The sample was blood, either unsorted or a sorted T cell fraction (not recorded which). J is TRBJ2-1 and V is TRBV3-1; TRBD1 is a possible D gene (5 bases). The TCR sequence derives from a male donor with ankylosing spondylitis. The CDR3 loop reads CASSQVGQGGGQFF. CDR3 in DNA: TGTGCCAGCAGCCAAGTTGGCCAGGGCGGCGGGCAGTTCTTC.